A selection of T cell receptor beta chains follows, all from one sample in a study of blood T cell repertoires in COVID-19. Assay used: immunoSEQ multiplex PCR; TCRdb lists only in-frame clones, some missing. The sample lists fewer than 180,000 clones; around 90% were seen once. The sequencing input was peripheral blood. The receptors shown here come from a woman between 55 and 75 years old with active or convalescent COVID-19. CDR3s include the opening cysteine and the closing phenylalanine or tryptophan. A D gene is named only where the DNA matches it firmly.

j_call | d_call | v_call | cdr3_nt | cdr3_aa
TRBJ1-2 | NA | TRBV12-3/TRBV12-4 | TGTGCCAGCAGGTTGTCGGGCTATGGCTACACCTTC | CASRLSGYGYTF
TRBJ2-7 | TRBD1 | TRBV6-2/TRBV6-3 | TGTGCCAGCAACCCAGGACAGGAGCCCTACGAGCAGTACTTC | CASNPGQEPYEQYF
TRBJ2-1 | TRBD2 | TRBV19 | TGTGCCAGTACTAGCGGGGCCTACAATGAGCAGTTCTTC | CASTSGAYNEQFF
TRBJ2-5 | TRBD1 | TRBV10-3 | TGTGCCATCAGTGAGACCGACAGGGGGCAAGAGACCCAGTACTTC | CAISETDRGQETQYF
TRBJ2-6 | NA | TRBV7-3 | TGTGCCAGCAGCCCCTTCGTGGAGCCCGTCTCTGGGGCCAACGTCCTGACTTTC | CASSPFVEPVSGANVLTF
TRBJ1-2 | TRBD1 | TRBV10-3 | TGTGCCATCAGTGACCCCGGGACAGGGGGGGGGTATGGCTACACCTTC | CAISDPGTGGGYGYTF
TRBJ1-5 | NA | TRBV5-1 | TGCGCCAGCAGCTTGGAGTCCCCCGGGGTAAGCAATCAGCCCCAGCATTTT | CASSLESPGVSNQPQHF
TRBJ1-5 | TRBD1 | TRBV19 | TGTGCCAGTAGTAGACAGGGAATAGGCAATCAGCCCCAGCATTTT | CASSRQGIGNQPQHF
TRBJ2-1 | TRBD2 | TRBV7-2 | TGTGCCAGCAGCGTGACTAGCGGGGGCCCCTCCTACAATGAGCAGTTCTTC | CASSVTSGGPSYNEQFF
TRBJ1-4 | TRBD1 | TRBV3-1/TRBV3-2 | TGTGCCAGCAGCAGACAGGGAGAGAATGAAAAACTGTTTTTT | CASSRQGENEKLFF
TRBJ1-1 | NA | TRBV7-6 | TGTGCCAGCAGCTTAGATGGAGGGAACACTGAAGCTTTCTTT | CASSLDGGNTEAFF
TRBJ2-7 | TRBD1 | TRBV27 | TGTGCCAGCAGTTTAGATGCCCCGGGACAGGGGTACGAGCAGTACTTC | CASSLDAPGQGYEQYF
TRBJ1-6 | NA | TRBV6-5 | TGTGCCAGCAGTTACTCTAGGGGGGGCGTTAATTCACCCCTCCACTTT | CASSYSRGGVNSPLHF
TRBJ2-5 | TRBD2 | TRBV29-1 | TGCAGCGTCGGGACTACCCTCGAGACCCAGTACTTC | CSVGTTLETQYF
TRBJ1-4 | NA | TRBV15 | TGTGCCACCAGCAGAGGGGCAGGGGACGAAAAACTGTTTTTT | CATSRGAGDEKLFF
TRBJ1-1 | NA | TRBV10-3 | TGTGCCATCAGTGAGTCGGTTTCCTCAGGGGCGGAAGCTTTCTTT | CAISESVSSGAEAFF
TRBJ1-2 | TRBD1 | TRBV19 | TGTGCCAGTAGTCGGACAGGGGCGATCTATGGCTACACCTTC | CASSRTGAIYGYTF